Sequencing of this TCR beta chain was carried out in a study of response to subunit inactivated influenza vaccine. Using its own MiXCR run on the RT-PCR reads, TCRdb lists one record per CDR3 protein. The sample lists some 540,000 distinct CDR3 sequences; around 21% were seen once. Study-level points and caveats: Authors suggested that a seasonal influenza vaccination recruits few new T cells each time.

V was cut by 0 bases and J by 0 bases, with 15 bases left in between. The CDR3 has 18 amino acids. Germline CDR1 SGHTA, CDR2 FQGNSA. This clonotype was detected a few times. Its specificity is not known. The data were also submitted as part of a second study, on T cells expressing NK-cell markers. That paper adds: The TCR beta cDNA came from 5'RACE template switching with UMIs. HCMV serostatus: seven of eight sequenced donors positive, one negative. Each of a handful of donors carried dominant NKG2C+ clonotypes accounting for about 1.0-7.0% of CD8+ T cells. HCMV specificity of the expanded NKG2C+ T cell clones was not established.

The input for sequencing was CD4+ T cells sorted from PBMCs, taken less than 13 days after vaccination. The chain joins TRBV7-2 to TRBJ2-1; TRBD1 might be the D (7 bases). This clonotype was obtained from a man in his fifties or sixties who received an inactivated influenza vaccine. The CDR3 DNA is TGTGCCAGCAGCTTAGCGGGTGGAGGGGGCGCCTCCTACAATGAGCAGTTCTTC. Translation gives CASSLAGGGGASYNEQFF.